This T cell receptor (beta chain) was captured in a study of T-cell memory formation after mild COVID-19. The CDR3 is 17 residues long. Per germline, CDR1 SGHAT and CDR2 FQNNGV. Trimming removed 3 bases from V and 5 bases from J; junction bases left unmatched: 13. Using constant-segment primers, 5'RACE produced TCR alpha and TCR beta cDNA libraries carrying sample barcodes and UMIs. MiXCR, applied by TCRdb to the 5' RACE reads, yields one record per CDR3 protein. The sample shows about 49,000 distinct CDR3 sequences, around 25% of them seen only once. Findings and limits, study-wide: Pre-infection memory contained some responding clones, which suggested that cross-reactive memory had joined.

On this clonotype: No antigen is known for it.

The V call is TRBV11-2, the J call TRBJ1-1; TRBD1 agrees at 9 bases. The sequenced sample was PBMCs or a T cell subset sorted from them (not recorded which). This sequence originates from a man between 18 and 29 years old who had mild COVID-19 (a few samples of this study predate the infection). Cell type and time point are not known. The CDR3 nucleotides are TGTGCCAGCAGCTTTTCCGGGACAGGGTTGGCTGAGACTGAAGCTTTCTTT. It is translated as CASSFSGTGLAETEAFF.